This TCR beta chain emerged from a study of T cells in Graves' hyperthyroidism and ophthalmopathy. Study-level information: Initial diagnosis, before any treatment, was when peripheral blood was collected. Whole-study results and caveats: Model output signaled ophthalmopathy a median approximately 6 months ahead of onset.

Per the germline V gene, CDR1 is SGHTA and CDR2 is FQGNSA. The CDR3 sequence is 16 residues long. Trimming pared 5 bases from V and 0 bases from J, leaving 14 bases between. Researchers amplified the TCR beta CDR3 regions from RNA transcripts. Researchers ran a first-round RT-PCR on the TCR CDR3 using the HTBI primer set. A single record per CDR3 protein comes from TCRdb applying MiXCR to the multiplex PCR reads. The top ten clones hold approximately 30% of a sample with about 500,000 distinct CDR3 sequences, around 16% of them seen once. Diagnosing involved the use of clinical symptoms, serum thyroxine and TRAb, thyroid ultrasound and orbital computed tomography. Worth noting for this clonotype: As yet, its antigen is unknown.

This TCR came from a woman in her 30s with Graves' ophthalmopathy. The sample taken for sequencing was blood. This chain uses TRBV7-2 with TRBJ2-1; tentatively, D is TRBD2 (5 bases). CDR3 bases: TGTGCCAGCAGCGCGCGGGTTGGCAGCTCCTACAATGAGCAGTTCTTC. This sequence encodes CASSARVGSSYNEQFF.